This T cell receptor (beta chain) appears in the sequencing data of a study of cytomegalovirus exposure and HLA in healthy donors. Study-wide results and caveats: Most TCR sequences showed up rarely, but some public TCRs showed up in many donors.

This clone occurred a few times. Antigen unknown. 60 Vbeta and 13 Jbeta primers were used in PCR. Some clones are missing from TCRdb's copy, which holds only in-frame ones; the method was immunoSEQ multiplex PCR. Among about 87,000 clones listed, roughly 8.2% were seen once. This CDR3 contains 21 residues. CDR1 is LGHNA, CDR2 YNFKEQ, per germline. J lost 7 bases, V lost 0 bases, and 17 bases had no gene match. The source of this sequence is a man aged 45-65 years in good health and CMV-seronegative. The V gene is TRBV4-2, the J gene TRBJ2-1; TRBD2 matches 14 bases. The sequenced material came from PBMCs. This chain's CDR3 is CASSQDWGTARTSGRMNEQFF. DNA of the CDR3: TGTGCCAGCAGCCAAGATTGGGGGACAGCTCGGACTAGCGGGAGGATGAATGAGCAGTTCTTC.